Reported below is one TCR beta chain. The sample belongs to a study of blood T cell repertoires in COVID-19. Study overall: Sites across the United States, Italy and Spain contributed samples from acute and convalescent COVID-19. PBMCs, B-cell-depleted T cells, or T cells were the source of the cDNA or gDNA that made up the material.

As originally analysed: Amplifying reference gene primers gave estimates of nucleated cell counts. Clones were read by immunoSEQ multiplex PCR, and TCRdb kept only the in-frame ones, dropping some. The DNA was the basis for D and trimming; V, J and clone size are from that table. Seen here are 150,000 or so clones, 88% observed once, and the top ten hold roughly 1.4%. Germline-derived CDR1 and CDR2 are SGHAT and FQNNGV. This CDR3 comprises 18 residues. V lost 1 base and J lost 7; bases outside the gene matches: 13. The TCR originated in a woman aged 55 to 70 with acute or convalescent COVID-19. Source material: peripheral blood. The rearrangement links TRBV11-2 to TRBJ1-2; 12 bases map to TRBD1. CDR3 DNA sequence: TGTGCCAGCAGCTTAGCTATGGGACAGGGGGCGCTTTTAGGTGGCTACACCTTC. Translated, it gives CASSLAMGQGALLGGYTF.